This T cell receptor beta chain stems from a study of CD8+ T cells in alopecia areata. Study in general: It was oral tofacitinib, at 5 to 10 mg twice daily, that treated patients received. Study results and caveats: In scalp and blood during tofacitinib, many expanded lesional clones persisted.

Sample treatment: oral pan-JAK inhibitor, 5-10 mg twice daily. Those with alopecia areata gave lesional scalp punch biopsies and peripheral blood. The authors sorted CD4+ and CD8+ T cells from PBMCs. After isolation, RNA underwent reverse transcription to generate cDNA as the sequencing template. Here immunoSEQ multiplex PCR was the method, and the copy in TCRdb shows in-frame clones only, minus some. Of about 140,000 clones in the sample, 70% to 90% were seen once. This CDR3 is built from 16 residues. Trimming at V came to 4 bases and at J to 5 bases, leaving 13 bases not matched to a gene. CDR1 and CDR2 from the germline V gene are SGHDT and YYEEEE. Turning to this clone: Its matching antigen is unknown.

This chain uses TRBV5-6 with TRBJ1-1; 8 bases line up with TRBD1. The origin of this receptor is a human donor with alopecia areata. The sequencing used CD8+ T cells sorted from blood, collected at week 4, from a patient treated with tofacitinib. DNA for the CDR3: TGTGCCAGCAGCCTGGGGCAGGGGGCGCGTTGGACTGAAGCTTTCTTT. This sequence encodes CASSLGQGARWTEAFF.